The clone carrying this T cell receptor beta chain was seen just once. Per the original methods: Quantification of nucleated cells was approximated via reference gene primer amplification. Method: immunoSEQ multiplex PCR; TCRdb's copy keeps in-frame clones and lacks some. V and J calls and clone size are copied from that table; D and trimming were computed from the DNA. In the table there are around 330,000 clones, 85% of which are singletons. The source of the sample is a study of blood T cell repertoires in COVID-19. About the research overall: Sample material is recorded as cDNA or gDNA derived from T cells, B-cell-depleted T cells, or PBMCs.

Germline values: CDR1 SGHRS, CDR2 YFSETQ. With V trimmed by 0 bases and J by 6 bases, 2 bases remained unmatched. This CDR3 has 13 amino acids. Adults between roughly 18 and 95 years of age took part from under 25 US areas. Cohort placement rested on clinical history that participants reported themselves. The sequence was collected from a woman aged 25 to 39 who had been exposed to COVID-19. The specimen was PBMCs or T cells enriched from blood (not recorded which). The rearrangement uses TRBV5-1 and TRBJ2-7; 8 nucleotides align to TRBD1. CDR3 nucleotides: TGCGCCAGCAGCTTGGATACAGGGGGCGAGCAGTACTTC. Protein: CASSLDTGGEQYF.